These 16 T cell receptor beta chains were sequenced from one sample in a study of T-cell reconstitution after alpha-beta-depleted transplantation in children (dated by TCRdb to the mid-2010s). Library preparation employed PCR. The instrument given in TCRdb is Illumina HiSeq 2500. TCR library preparation used molecular barcoding, with unique molecular identifiers applied to normalize quantification of the TCRbeta repertoire. TCRdb reprocessing: public reads trimmed at Q25 with fastp, clones called with MiXCR, in-frame beta chains kept. Rows are combined by CDR3 protein, so each entry shows the most common genes and DNA. The sample table contains about 580,000 distinct CDR3 sequences; only one count was recorded for 25% to 30% of them. The biggest ten clones account for under 45% of the sample. Read against the paper, the sample's treatment or condition label means: allogeneic hematopoietic cell transplantation with graft depleted of TCRalphabeta T cells and CD19 B cells.

Sequencing was performed on PBMCs, taken before TCRalphabeta/CD19-depleted stem cell transplant. These TCRs come from a boy in the first two years of life with Wiskott-Aldrich syndrome, due to receive a stem cell transplant.

This clonotype was detected only a few times. The chain uses TRBV5-1 and TRBJ2-5; D may match TRBD1 or TRBD2 (7 bases each). V lost 0 bases and J lost 5, with 14 bases in between. CDR1 is SGHRS, CDR2 YFSETQ, per germline. CDR3 size: 15 residues. The CDR3 nucleotides read TGCGCCAGCAGCTTGGCCGGGACAGCGGGGGAGACCCAGTACTTC. This gives the protein CASSLAGTAGETQYF.

The rearrangement joins TRBV30 to TRBJ1-1; 7 bases map to TRBD1. Germline lookup yields CDR1 GTSNPN and CDR2 SVGIG (reference sequence). The CDR3 has 14 amino acids. J was trimmed by 6 bases and V by 2 bases; bases with no gene match: 9. The CDR3 DNA is TGTGCCTGGAGTACGGGACAGTCAAGGCCTGAAGCTTTCTTT. Protein sequence: CAWSTGQSRPEAFF.

This sequence joins TRBV6-1 and TRBJ1-1; D gene uncertain. The V and J ends lost 6 bases and 0 bases respectively, with 17 bases between them. In germline, CDR1 is MNHNS, CDR2 SASEGT. The CDR3 length is 16 residues. CDR3 sequence (DNA): TGTGCCAGCAGCCTCCAAGGACCACTCATGAACACTGAAGCTTTCTTT. Translation: CASSLQGPLMNTEAFF.

This clonotype was counted only a few times. This rearrangement joins TRBV28 to TRBJ1-5; the D is unclear. Germline values: CDR1 MDHEN, CDR2 SYDVKM. Trimming removed 7 bases from V and 6 bases from J, with 16 bases in between. There are 14 residues in the CDR3. The CDR3 region is CASTLGDIGQPQHF. The DNA of the CDR3 is TGTGCCAGCACCTTGGGCGATATCGGTCAGCCCCAGCATTTT.

This clonotype has just a few counts. This chain uses TRBV15 with TRBJ1-1; the D is unclear. The CDR3 is 14 amino acids. From germline, CDR1 is LNHNV and CDR2 YYDKDF (reference sequence). Trimming cost V 2 bases and J 4 bases, with 11 bases left between them. CDR3 residues: CATSRKEKITEAFF. In nucleotides, the CDR3 is TGTGCCACCAGCAGAAAGGAGAAGATCACTGAAGCTTTCTTT.

This clonotype has only a few counts. The genes are TRBV20-1 and TRBJ2-7; D possibly matches TRBD1 or TRBD2 (6 bases each). Germline V gene sequence: CDR1 DFQATT, CDR2 SNEGSKA (reference sequence). CDR3 size: 13 residues. The ends were cut back, 6 bases at V and 0 bases at J, with 12 bases in the middle. The CDR3 nucleotides are TGCAGTGCCTGGGGGGCTAGCTCCTACGAGCAGTACTTC. This sequence encodes CSAWGASSYEQYF.

The chain links TRBV6-1 to TRBJ2-5; 8 bases are a match to TRBD2. CDR3 length: 15 residues. The germline V gene has CDR1 MNHNS and CDR2 SASEGT. Trimming removed 1 base from V and 5 bases from J; junction bases left unmatched: 6. The CDR3, as DNA: TGTGCCAGCAGTGAAGGGGGACTAGTAGTTGAGACCCAGTACTTC. This codes for CASSEGGLVVETQYF.

This clonotype was counted only a few times. V and J are TRBV27 and TRBJ2-3; a weak D match, TRBD2 (5 bases). The germline V gene has CDR1 MNHEY and CDR2 SMNVEV (reference sequence). V was clipped by 4 bases and J by 5 bases, with 13 bases between them. CDR3 length equals 14 residues. CDR3 in DNA: TGTGCCAGCAGTTGGATAGCGACCTTAGATACGCAGTATTTT. It codes for CASSWIATLDTQYF.

The genes are TRBV28 and TRBJ2-1; possible D gene TRBD2, 6 bases. Germline values: CDR1 MDHEN, CDR2 SYDVKM. V lost 7 bases and J 2 bases, leaving 21 bases between the germline ends. The CDR3 is 17 amino acids. The CDR3 DNA reads as TGTGCCAGCAACAAATGGAGCGGGTTCGGCGCCTACAATGAGCAGTTCTTC. Translation: CASNKWSGFGAYNEQFF.

The chain joins TRBV7-2 to TRBJ2-1; D is unresolved. CDR3 size: 13 residues. Germline lookup yields CDR1 SGHTA and CDR2 FQGNSA. Trimming took off 1 base at V and 15 bases at J, with 16 bases between the two ends. In DNA, the CDR3 is TGTGCCAGCAGCTTAGTTTTGGCGTCTTGGGCGTTCTTC. It yields the protein CASSLVLASWAFF.

The genes are TRBV5-1 and TRBJ1-1, with D possibly matching TRBD1 (5 bases). The CDR3 is made up of 12 amino acids. V was cut by 3 bases and J by 4 bases, with 7 bases left in between. Per the germline V gene, CDR1 is SGHRS and CDR2 is YFSETQ. CDR3 coding DNA: TGCGCCAGCAGCTGGGGGGGCACTGAAGCTTTCTTT. It yields the protein CASSWGGTEAFF.

The chain carries TRBV20-1 and TRBJ2-1; D gene uncertain. Germline V lookup: CDR1 DFQATT, CDR2 SNEGSKA (reference sequence). The CDR3 length is 13 residues. Trimming shortened V by 3 bases and J by 7 bases, and 13 bases separated the two germline ends. This CDR3 is CSASLQVGNEQFF. DNA of the CDR3: TGCAGTGCTAGCCTCCAGGTGGGGAATGAGCAGTTCTTC.

With regard to this clonotype: Mismatch with germline at one junction end may stem from a read error. This chain connects TRBV12-3 or TRBV12-4 to TRBJ2-1; D ambiguous. The CDR3 totals 8 residues. CDR3 in DNA: TGTGCCAGCAGAAAACAAGGCTTC. It is translated as CASRKQGF.

This clonotype was counted between two and nine times. The CDR3 loop reads CASSPGTDSSEQYF. CDR3 bases: TGTGCCAGCAGCCCTGGGACAGACTCGAGCGAGCAGTACTTC. The V call is TRBV7-7, the J call TRBJ2-7, with TRBD1 matching 7 bases. With V trimmed by 5 bases and J by 6 bases, 10 bases remained unmatched. Germline V lookup: CDR1 SSHAT, CDR2 FNYEAQ (reference sequence). This CDR3 is 14 amino acids long.

This clonotype was seen a handful of times. The J gene is TRBJ1-2, the V gene TRBV5-1, with D hard to call. Per germline, CDR1 SGHRS and CDR2 YFSETQ. Trimming removed 4 bases at V and 6 bases at J, with 19 bases between. The CDR3 has 15 amino acids. CDR3 in DNA: TGCGCCAGCAGCGCTGAAGCGTGGCAGCGAGATGGCTACACCTTC. This sequence encodes CASSAEAWQRDGYTF.

The table lists this clonotype with a few counts. The chain carries TRBV6-1 and TRBJ1-5, with TRBD1 as a possible D gene (6 bases). This CDR3 is 13 amino acids long. Trimming took 6 bases from V and 5 from J, leaving 11 bases between them. Germline CDR1 and CDR2: MNHNS and SASEGT. The DNA for the CDR3 is TGTGCCAGCAGGCACAGGGATCATCAGCCCCAGCATTTT. As protein: CASRHRDHQPQHF.